The next 24 T cell receptor beta chains were all read from a single sample in a study of CD8 T cells in ankylosing spondylitis. TCRdb ran MiXCR on the 5' RACE reads and lists one entry per CDR3 protein. This sample has about 200,000 distinct CDR3 sequences; around 13% occur once, and the top ten carry about 17%. The sample was blood, either unsorted or a sorted T cell fraction (not recorded which). The receptors come from a male donor with ankylosing spondylitis or in good health (not recorded which).

This clonotype was picked up a small number of times. The gene calls are TRBV6-4 and TRBJ2-3, with D perhaps TRBD1 (6 bases). The germline V gene has CDR1 MRHNA and CDR2 SNTAGT. The length of the CDR3 is 15 residues. Trimming took off 2 bases at V and 5 bases at J, with 14 bases between the two ends. CDR3 DNA: TGTGCCAGCAGTGACGCGACAGGAGGAGTAGATACGCAGTATTTT. It encodes CASSDATGGVDTQYF.

This sequence joins TRBV14 and TRBJ2-7; no reliable D call. The germline CDR1 and CDR2 sequences are SGHDN and FVKESK. The CDR3 totals 12 residues. Trimming left V 3 bases short and J 6 bases short, with 9 bases between. CDR3 bases: TGTGCCAGCAGCCATACACGCCCCGAGCAGTACTTC. As protein: CASSHTRPEQYF.

This clonotype was recorded many times. The rearrangement joins TRBV4-1 to TRBJ2-5; 7 bases map to TRBD1. CDR3 length: 15 amino acids. V was pared by 4 bases and J by 1 base, with 6 bases of the junction left unmatched. Germline V CDR1 and CDR2: MGHRA, YSYEKL. The CDR3 DNA sequence: TGCGCCAGCAGCCGAACACAGGGGCCCCAAGAGACCCAGTACTTC. It is translated as CASSRTQGPQETQYF.

This clonotype has at least ten counts. The chain recombines TRBV4-1 with TRBJ2-7; TRBD2 is a possible D gene (5 bases). Trimming stripped 4 bases from V and 0 bases from J, with 13 bases between. Germline V lookup: CDR1 MGHRA, CDR2 YSYEKL. The CDR3 spans 15 residues. The CDR3 DNA reads as TGCGCCAGCAGCCCCCGGGGAGAGAGCTCCTACGAGCAGTACTTC. Translating it yields CASSPRGESSYEQYF.

This clonotype was counted between two and nine times. The V call is TRBV3-1, the J call TRBJ2-1; TRBD2 matches 9 bases. This CDR3 has 16 amino acids. The germline gives CDR1 LGHDT, CDR2 YNNKEL (reference sequence). Unmatched junction bases numbered 4, after V lost 4 bases and J lost 0 bases. This CDR3 is CASSPIAGVSYNEQFF. DNA for the CDR3: TGTGCCAGCAGCCCGATAGCGGGAGTCTCCTACAATGAGCAGTTCTTC.

This clonotype showed up just a few times. V gene TRBV6-5 combines with J gene TRBJ2-5; D gene uncertain. CDR1 MNHEY and CDR2 SVGAGI come from the germline V gene. The CDR3 runs 15 residues. The V gene lost 0 bases and the J gene lost 3 bases, with 11 bases spanning the gap. The CDR3 loop reads CASSYSETWEETQYF. CDR3 DNA sequence: TGTGCCAGCAGTTACTCAGAGACCTGGGAAGAGACCCAGTACTTC.

This clonotype showed up just a few times. This CDR3 is CASNVGLNTEAFF. DNA of the CDR3: TGTGCCAGCAACGTGGGACTAAACACTGAAGCTTTCTTT. V and J are TRBV11-2 and TRBJ1-1; possible D gene TRBD1, 5 bases. Germline V gives CDR1 SGHAT, CDR2 FQNNGV. The V and J ends lost 7 bases and 2 bases respectively, with 11 bases between them. The CDR3 sequence is 13 residues long.

This clonotype came up a few times. This chain uses TRBV4-1 with TRBJ2-1; a weak D match, TRBD2 (5 bases). The V and J ends lost 4 bases and 5 bases respectively, with 18 bases between them. This CDR3 is 16 amino acids long. The germline gives CDR1 MGHRA, CDR2 YSYEKL. In DNA, the CDR3 is TGCGCCAGCAGCCCCCTAACACGTTCGGGGAACAATGAGCAGTTCTTC. Its protein product is CASSPLTRSGNNEQFF.

This clonotype was found many times. The CDR3 DNA follows: TGCAGCGGACAGGGGAACGGGGAGCTGTTTTTT. The encoded protein is CSGQGNGELFF. V usage is TRBV29-1 and J usage is TRBJ2-2; TRBD1 aligns across 8 bases. Germline assignment: CDR1 SQVTM and CDR2 ANQGSEA. V was clipped by 7 bases and J by 7 bases; unmatched bases: 2. The CDR3 is made up of 11 amino acids.

This clonotype was counted at least ten times. This sequence joins TRBV24-1 and TRBJ2-1; 9 nucleotides align to TRBD1. V gave up 0 bases and J gave up 10 bases; unmatched junction bases: 0. CDR1 and CDR2 from the germline V gene are KGHDR and SFDVKD. The CDR3 has 13 amino acids. CDR3 bases: TGTGCCACCAGTGATTTGGGACAGGGGGAGCAGTTCTTC. Protein: CATSDLGQGEQFF.

J is TRBJ2-7 and V is TRBV27; D not resolved. In germline, CDR1 is MNHEY, CDR2 SMNVEV (reference sequence). The V gene lost 8 bases and the J gene lost 2 bases, with 16 bases spanning the gap. The CDR3 has 14 amino acids. CDR3 sequence: CASRTIGRTYEQYF. The DNA for the CDR3 is TGTGCCAGCCGTACCATAGGGCGGACCTACGAGCAGTACTTC.

This clonotype appeared many times. The rearrangement uses TRBV11-2 and TRBJ1-2, with 9 bases lining up with TRBD1. Germline V gene data show CDR1 as SGHAT and CDR2 as FQNNGV. Losses at the gene ends were 5 bases for V and 8 bases for J; bases not matched to a gene: 9. CDR3 length: 14 residues. CDR3 protein: CASSQRRTGEGYTF. For the CDR3, the DNA is TGTGCCAGCAGCCAAAGAAGGACAGGGGAAGGCTACACCTTC.

This clonotype was detected only a few times. This rearrangement joins TRBV7-8 to TRBJ2-7; 7 bases line up with TRBD1. Per germline, CDR1 SGHVS and CDR2 FQNEAQ. V shed 2 bases, J shed 2 bases, and the junction held 6 bases outside the gene matches. CDR3 size: 15 residues. The CDR3 region is CASSLPRQGPYEQYF. CDR3 coding DNA: TGTGCCAGCAGCTTACCCCGACAGGGTCCCTACGAGCAGTACTTC. Complete variable domain (other parts from reference TRBV7-8 and TRBJ2-7): GAGVSQSPRYKVAKRGQDVALRCDPISGHVSLFWYQQALGQGPEFLTYFQNEAQLDKSGLPSDRFFAERPEGSVSTLKIQRTQQEDSAVYLCASSLPRQGPYEQYFGPGTRLTVT.

In this sample, this clonotype turned up a few times. V usage is TRBV4-1 and J usage is TRBJ2-7; 9 bases map to TRBD2. Germline V CDR1 and CDR2: MGHRA, YSYEKL. This CDR3 spans 16 amino acids. V was pared by 0 bases and J by 2 bases, with 5 bases of the junction left unmatched. CDR3 bases: TGCGCCAGCAGCCAAGATGCGACTAGCGGCCCCTACGAGCAGTACTTC. Encoded protein: CASSQDATSGPYEQYF.

V and J are TRBV7-2 and TRBJ2-3; D not certain. The germline gives CDR1 SGHTA, CDR2 FQGNSA. The CDR3 is 15 residues long. The V gene lost 1 base and the J gene lost 4 bases, with 12 bases spanning the gap. The CDR3 reads CASSLVASMADTQYF. The CDR3, as DNA: TGTGCCAGCAGCTTAGTGGCTAGTATGGCAGATACGCAGTATTTT.

This clonotype was observed a few times. The genes are TRBV4-1 and TRBJ1-2; D remains ambiguous. Trimming shortened V by 0 bases and J by 6 bases, and 14 bases separated the two germline ends. Germline V lookup: CDR1 MGHRA, CDR2 YSYEKL. This CDR3 has 15 residues. The CDR3 spells CASSQEGSGSHGYTF. CDR3 in DNA: TGCGCCAGCAGCCAAGAAGGATCAGGCAGCCATGGCTACACCTTC.

This clonotype has only a few counts. The gene calls are TRBV12-3 or TRBV12-4 and TRBJ1-4; D not resolved. The CDR3 totals 12 residues. Deletions cut 6 bases from V and 8 bases from J, with 10 bases between. CDR3 sequence: CASRDSGEKLFF. CDR3 DNA sequence: TGTGCCAGCAGGGACTCGGGAGAAAAACTGTTTTTT.

This clonotype was seen only a few times. The J gene is TRBJ2-7, the V gene TRBV5-1; D uncertain. Per germline, CDR1 SGHRS and CDR2 YFSETQ. V lost 0 bases and J 3 bases, leaving 10 bases between the germline ends. The CDR3 runs to 14 residues. The CDR3 DNA is TGCGCCAGCAGCTTGGGCGACGGGTTCTACGAGCAGTACTTC. This codes for CASSLGDGFYEQYF.

The CDR3 bases are TGCGCCAGCAGCTTGTTTATAGGCGGGGGGTACACAGATACGCAGTATTTT. Translation: CASSLFIGGGYTDTQYF. The chain joins TRBV5-1 to TRBJ2-3; 8 nucleotides line up with TRBD2. The germline gives CDR1 SGHRS, CDR2 YFSETQ. The CDR3 contains 17 residues. Losses at the gene ends were 1 base for V and 2 bases for J; bases not matched to a gene: 9.

This clonotype was observed a few times. The rearrangement joins TRBV20-1 to TRBJ2-7; D is unresolved. This CDR3 contains 14 residues. Germline lookup yields CDR1 DFQATT and CDR2 SNEGSKA (reference sequence). The V end lost 0 bases, the J end lost 2 bases, and 11 bases lay between the germline ends. This chain's CDR3 is CSARDPVVAYEQYF. In DNA form, the CDR3 reads TGCAGTGCTAGAGATCCCGTTGTGGCCTACGAGCAGTACTTC.

This clonotype was found a few times. This rearrangement joins TRBV7-9 to TRBJ2-1; no clear D gene. This CDR3 is built from 12 residues. Between the trimmed V and J ends, which lost 3 bases and 9 bases, there was a span of 9 bases. Germline lookup yields CDR1 SEHNR and CDR2 FQNEAQ (reference sequence). The CDR3 DNA reads TGTGCCAGCAGCTTCGGAGTGGCTGAGCAGTTCTTC. This translates into CASSFGVAEQFF.

CDR3 protein: CASSLVTTYEQYF. CDR3 bases: TGCGCCAGCAGCTTGGTGACGACCTACGAGCAGTACTTC. This chain links TRBV5-1 with TRBJ2-7, with no clear D. The V end lost 0 bases, the J end lost 2 bases, and 6 bases lay between the germline ends. This CDR3 is 13 amino acids long. The germline V gene encodes CDR1 SGHRS and CDR2 YFSETQ.

The CDR3 spells CASSPTVLNTEAFF. The CDR3 DNA reads as TGCGCCAGCAGCCCCACGGTCCTTAACACTGAAGCTTTCTTT. The rearrangement joins TRBV4-1 to TRBJ1-1; D is undetermined. In germline, CDR1 is MGHRA, CDR2 YSYEKL. Trimming removed 4 bases at V and 2 bases at J, with 11 bases between. CDR3 size: 14 residues.

This clonotype has a handful of counts. J is TRBJ2-5 and V is TRBV20-1; D is perhaps TRBD1 or TRBD2 (6 bases each). With 2 bases removed from V and 2 bases from J, the gap between germline ends came to 9 bases. The CDR3 is 13 residues long. Germline V gene data show CDR1 as DFQATT and CDR2 as SNEGSKA (reference sequence). In nucleotides, the CDR3 is TGCAGTGCTAGAAGGGGGGCTCAAGAGACCCAGTACTTC. Translating it yields CSARRGAQETQYF.